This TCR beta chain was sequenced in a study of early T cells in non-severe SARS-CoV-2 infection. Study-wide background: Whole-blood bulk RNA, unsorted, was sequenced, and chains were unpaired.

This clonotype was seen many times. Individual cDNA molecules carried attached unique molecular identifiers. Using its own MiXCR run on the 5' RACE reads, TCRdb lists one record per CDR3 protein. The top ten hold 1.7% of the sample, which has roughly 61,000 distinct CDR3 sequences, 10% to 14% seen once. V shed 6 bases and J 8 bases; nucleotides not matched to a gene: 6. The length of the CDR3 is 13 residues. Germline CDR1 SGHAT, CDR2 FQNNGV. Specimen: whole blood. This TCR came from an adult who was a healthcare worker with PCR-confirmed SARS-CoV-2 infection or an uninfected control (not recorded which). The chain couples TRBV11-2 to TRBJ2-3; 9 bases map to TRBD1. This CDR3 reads CASSSGTGSTQYF. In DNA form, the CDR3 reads TGTGCCAGCAGTTCCGGGACAGGGAGTACGCAGTATTTT.